The 3 T cell receptor beta chains presented below share a single source sample, sequenced in a study of blood T cell repertoires in COVID-19 (dated by TCRdb to 2019 to 2021). The protocol used for the library was the immunoSEQ multiplex PCR assay. TCRdb obtained this table from immuneACCESS and retained in-frame rearrangements with V and J assigned. These tables miss some clones; where compared with another copy, unresolved V genes account for less than half of the shortfall, and the remainder is unexplained. In this sample the table shows under 150,000 clones, approximately 84% of which occur a single time. 1.4% to 1.5% of the sample is taken by the ten largest. The sequencing input was peripheral blood. These TCRs come from a man between 60 and 75 years old with acute or convalescent COVID-19.

The J gene is TRBJ1-5, the V gene TRBV24-1, with unresolved D. Trimming stripped 9 bases from V and 1 base from J, with 15 bases between. Germline CDR1 is KGHDR and CDR2 is SFDVKD. The CDR3 spans 15 residues. CDR3 protein: CATSSEGPSNQPQHF. Here the CDR3 DNA reads TGTGCCACCTCCAGCGAGGGCCCCAGCAATCAGCCCCAGCATTTT.

The DNA of the CDR3 is TGTGCCAGCAGCTTGGCGTCTAGCGGGGTTTTTACGCAGTATTTT. It translates to CASSLASSGVFTQYF. The chain employs TRBV5-8 and TRBJ2-3, with TRBD2 identical over 9 bases. Germline assignment: CDR1 SGHTS and CDR2 YDEGEE. This CDR3 spans 15 amino acids. J lost 8 bases, V lost 0 bases, and 7 bases had no gene match.

The chain joins TRBV18 to TRBJ2-3; 9 bases map to TRBD2. CDR3 length: 15 residues. V was pared by 2 bases and J by 2 bases, with 2 bases of the junction left unmatched. Germline loops: CDR1 KGHSH, CDR2 LQKENI. CDR3 DNA sequence: TGTGCCAGCTCACCAGAGCGGGGGGACACAGATACGCAGTATTTT. This sequence encodes CASSPERGDTDTQYF. Together with reference TRBV18 and TRBJ2-3, the CDR3 gives the full variable domain: NAGVMQNPRHLVRRRGQEARLRCSPMKGHSHVYWYRQLPEEGLKFMVYLQKENIIDESGMPKERFSAEFPKEGPSILRIQQVVRGDSAAYFCASSPERGDTDTQYFGPGTRLTVL.